These 26 T cell receptor beta chains were all obtained from the same sample, sequenced in a study of low-dose radiotherapy and immunotherapy resistance in tumors. Stated time point: before trial treatment. TRAV and TRBV primers primed cDNA for both TCRalpha and TCRbeta. TCRs were put through approximately 20 PCR cycles of amplification with Phusion. A constant-region primer and the V-primer adapter served as the primer pair. TCRdb fed the reads into MiXCR, producing one record per CDR3 protein. The sample has fewer than 95,000 distinct CDR3 sequences, more than 8.5% seen once. The starting material was PBMCs, obtained before treatment. Receptors originate from a male donor with prostate cancer.

This clonotype occurred many times. The rearrangement uses TRBV5-1 and TRBJ1-3; 7 bases match TRBD1. Trimming took 4 bases from V and 0 from J; bases not matched to a gene: 1. Germline V gene data show CDR1 as SGHRS and CDR2 as YFSETQ. The CDR3 is made up of 14 amino acids. The CDR3: CASSGDSSGNTIYF. Here the CDR3 DNA reads TGCGCCAGCAGCGGGGACAGCTCTGGAAACACCATATATTTT.

This clonotype was observed many times. This chain joins TRBV20-1 and TRBJ2-7; no definite D call. Germline CDR1 and CDR2: DFQATT and SNEGSKA (reference sequence). Trimming removed 5 bases from V and 0 bases from J, with 11 bases in between. There are 13 residues in the CDR3. Written as DNA, the CDR3 is TGCAGTGCTCCGCACAGAGTCTCCTACGAGCAGTACTTC. Protein sequence: CSAPHRVSYEQYF.

This clonotype was recorded at least ten times. The chain carries TRBV28 and TRBJ2-5; D gene uncertain. CDR1 is MDHEN, CDR2 SYDVKM, per germline. Trimming left V 6 bases short and J 1 base short, with 9 bases between. The CDR3 runs 13 residues. The CDR3 bases are TGTGCCAGCAGATTAGACACCCAAGAGACCCAGTACTTC. Its protein is CASRLDTQETQYF.

Many counts were recorded for this clonotype. The chain links TRBV7-2 to TRBJ1-5; possibly TRBD1 for D (5 bases). There are 15 residues in the CDR3. V was pared by 5 bases and J by 4 bases, with 15 bases between. Germline CDR1 is SGHTA and CDR2 is FQGNSA. This chain's CDR3 is CASSPAAGYNQPQHF. The CDR3 nucleotides are TGTGCCAGCAGCCCAGCGGCAGGGTATAATCAGCCCCAGCATTTT.

This clonotype was counted ten times or more. The rearrangement uses TRBV14 and TRBJ1-6; 11 positions match TRBD1. Germline CDR1 and CDR2: SGHDN and FVKESK. The junction had 6 bases not matched to a gene; V was cut back by 3 bases and J by 2 bases. The CDR3 runs to 18 residues. As DNA, the CDR3 is TGTGCCAGCAGCCATGCCCCGGGACAGGGGGCCTATAATTCACCCCTCCACTTT. It encodes CASSHAPGQGAYNSPLHF.

This clonotype was observed a handful of times. CDR3 nucleotides: TGTGCCAGCAGCCAGGTGGGATTTAATGAAAAACTGTTTTTT. Amino acids: CASSQVGFNEKLFF. V and J are TRBV5-6 and TRBJ1-4; D call uncertain. The germline CDR1 and CDR2 sequences are SGHDT and YYEEEE. The CDR3 totals 14 residues. Trimming pared 4 bases from V and 4 bases from J, leaving 11 bases between.

This clonotype came up many times. V usage is TRBV27 and J usage is TRBJ2-1; D gene unclear. Deletions cut 3 bases from V and 6 bases from J, with 9 bases between. CDR1 and CDR2 from the germline V gene are MNHEY and SMNVEV (reference sequence). CDR3 length equals 13 residues. The CDR3 sequence: CASSLSERNEQFF. CDR3 nucleotides: TGTGCCAGCAGTTTGTCGGAACGCAATGAGCAGTTCTTC.

This clonotype was observed many times. The CDR3 is CASSSGGQGAYTQYF. The CDR3, as DNA: TGTGCCAGCAGCTCGGGGGGACAGGGGGCGTATACGCAGTATTTT. The chain links TRBV5-4 to TRBJ2-3; TRBD1 matches 12 bases. The germline CDR1 and CDR2 sequences are SGHNT and YYREEE (reference sequence). The CDR3 extends over 15 amino acids. J was trimmed by 7 bases and V by 3 bases; bases with no gene match: 6.

There are a few counts of this clonotype. DNA of the CDR3: TGCGCCAGCAGCCCAACGGACAGGGTAAATCAGCCCCAGCATTTT. This codes for CASSPTDRVNQPQHF. The chain combines TRBV5-1 with TRBJ1-5; TRBD1 aligns across 8 bases. V was pared by 4 bases and J by 4 bases, with 7 bases of the junction left unmatched. Germline assignment: CDR1 SGHRS and CDR2 YFSETQ. The CDR3 has 15 residues.

This clonotype turned up a few times. The chain carries TRBV25-1 and TRBJ2-7, with D hard to call. V was clipped by 5 bases and J by 4 bases, with 9 bases between them. This CDR3 is 12 amino acids long. Looked up from germline, CDR1 is MGHDK and CDR2 is SYGVNS. Here the CDR3 reads CASSQTGYEQYF. CDR3 DNA sequence: TGTGCCAGCAGTCAGACTGGATACGAGCAGTACTTC.

This clonotype was detected only a few times. This chain connects TRBV5-6 to TRBJ1-5; possibly TRBD1 for D (5 bases). Trimming took off 2 bases at V and 7 bases at J, with 16 bases between the two ends. This CDR3 has 15 residues. Germline CDR1 reads SGHDT; CDR2 reads YYEEEE. The CDR3 nucleotides read TGTGCCAGCAGCTTTTTTGGAACAGGATCACAGCCCCAGCATTTT. Translated, it gives CASSFFGTGSQPQHF.

Turning to this clonotype: This likely came from a read error, as a far larger clone is one base away. The chain combines TRBV5-5 with TRBJ2-7; D is undetermined. Germline assignment: CDR1 SGHKS and CDR2 YYEKEE (reference sequence). The CDR3 contains 13 residues. The CDR3: CANSLGFTYEQYF. The CDR3 nucleotides read TGCGCCAACAGCTTGGGGTTCACCTACGAGCAGTACTTC. Complete variable domain (other parts from reference TRBV5-5 and TRBJ2-7): DAGVTQSPTHLIKTRGQQVTLRCSPISGHKSVSWYQQVLGQGPQFIFQYYEKEERGRGNFPDRFSARQFPNYSSELNVNALLLGDSALYLCANSLGFTYEQYFGPGTRLTVT.

This clonotype was picked up many times. The genes are TRBV6-1 and TRBJ1-6; D is unclear. Germline V gives CDR1 MNHNS, CDR2 SASEGT. Trimming cost V 3 bases and J 5 bases, with 8 bases left between them. CDR3 length: 14 amino acids. The CDR3 region is CASSDTFNNSPLHF. Written as DNA, the CDR3 is TGTGCCAGCAGTGACACCTTTAATAATTCACCCCTCCACTTT.

This clonotype showed up many times. This sequence joins TRBV5-1 and TRBJ2-1, with D perhaps given as TRBD1 or TRBD2 (5 bases each). The CDR3 has 16 residues. CDR1 and CDR2 (germline): SGHRS, YFSETQ. Trimming cost V 4 bases and J 6 bases, with 20 bases left between them. The DNA for the CDR3 is TGCGCCAGCAGCCGCGGCCGGGGCTTTGGCATCAATGAGCAGTTCTTC. Translating it yields CASSRGRGFGINEQFF.

Ten or more counts support this clonotype. The V and J genes are TRBV6-5 and TRBJ1-1; 7 nucleotides align to TRBD1. Losses at the gene ends were 2 bases for V and 0 bases for J; bases not matched to a gene: 3. The CDR3 is 15 residues long. The germline V gene encodes CDR1 MNHEY and CDR2 SVGAGI. CDR3 loop: CASSYTGAMNTEAFF. CDR3 coding DNA: TGTGCCAGCAGTTACACAGGGGCGATGAACACTGAAGCTTTCTTT.

This clonotype was seen ten or more times. CDR3 sequence (DNA): TGTGCCAGCAGTTTAAAGCGGGGGCGGGCAGATACGCAGTATTTT. It codes for CASSLKRGRADTQYF. The V and J genes are TRBV12-3 or TRBV12-4 and TRBJ2-3, with 8 nucleotides matching TRBD2. The CDR3 has 15 residues. J lost 4 bases, V lost 2 bases, and 5 bases had no gene match.

There are many counts of this clonotype. V is TRBV18 and J is TRBJ2-1; D assignment may be TRBD1 or TRBD2 (6 bases each). The CDR3 is 16 amino acids. With 3 bases removed from V and 0 bases from J, the gap between germline ends came to 12 bases. Germline-derived CDR1 and CDR2 are KGHSH and LQKENI. This chain's CDR3 is CASSPRGAASYNEQFF. The CDR3 DNA is TGTGCCAGCTCACCTAGGGGGGCCGCCTCCTACAATGAGCAGTTCTTC.

This clonotype occurred many times. The rearrangement uses TRBV20-1 and TRBJ1-6, with 10 bases aligning to TRBD1. The CDR3 has 14 amino acids. V dropped 6 bases and J dropped 14; count of bases not matched to a gene: 13. The germline gives CDR1 DFQATT, CDR2 SNEGSKA (reference sequence). CDR3 sequence: CSAPGTGAFQSLHF. CDR3 in DNA: TGCAGTGCGCCCGGGACAGGGGCTTTTCAGTCCCTCCACTTT.

The J gene is TRBJ2-2, the V gene TRBV4-1, with 7 nucleotides matching TRBD2. After removal of 4 bases from V and 1 base from J, the junction contained 6 bases not matched to a gene. The CDR3 totals 16 residues. Looked up from germline, CDR1 is MGHRA and CDR2 is YSYEKL. The CDR3: CASSPGDYVNTGELFF. In DNA form, the CDR3 reads TGCGCCAGCAGCCCGGGGGACTACGTGAACACCGGGGAGCTGTTTTTT.

This clonotype is medium-sized (0.01 to 0.1%). The chain employs TRBV3-1 and TRBJ2-4; D might be TRBD1 or TRBD2, each matching 5 bases. Germline CDR1 and CDR2: LGHDT and YNNKEL (reference sequence). The CDR3 has 15 residues. The V gene lost 1 base and the J gene lost 4 bases, with 11 bases spanning the gap. CDR3 coding DNA: TGTGCCAGCAGCCAAGGGGGACCTGCTAAAAACATTCAGTACTTC. Encoded protein: CASSQGGPAKNIQYF.

This clonotype was recorded many times. The J gene is TRBJ2-2, the V gene TRBV7-2; D may match TRBD1 or TRBD2 (5 bases each). There are 15 residues in the CDR3. The ends were cut back, 4 bases at V and 0 bases at J, with 9 bases in the middle. Germline V gene sequence: CDR1 SGHTA, CDR2 FQGNSA. DNA for the CDR3: TGTGCCAGCAGCTGGGGGATTACGAACACCGGGGAGCTGTTTTTT. Residues: CASSWGITNTGELFF. Using reference TRBV7-2 and TRBJ2-2 for the parts outside the CDR3, the full variable domain is GAGVSQSPSNKVTEKGKDVELRCDPISGHTALYWYRQSLGQGLEFLIYFQGNSAPDKSGLPSDRFSAERTGGSVSTLTIQRTQQEDSAVYLCASSWGITNTGELFFGEGSRLTVL.

J is TRBJ2-1 and V is TRBV29-1; D is unclear. In germline, CDR1 is SQVTM, CDR2 ANQGSEA. V dropped 2 bases and J dropped 9 bases, with 23 bases sitting between them. The CDR3 totals 16 residues. The CDR3 DNA follows: TGCAGCGTTGAACGGGCGGCTCGGGCCACACCCCCTGAGCAGTTCTTC. Its translation is CSVERAARATPPEQFF.

On this clonotype: This probably arose from a read error, given a far larger clone one base away. The chain has TRBV12-3 or TRBV12-4 and TRBJ2-5; no reliable D call. The length of the CDR3 is 14 residues. Deletions cut 1 base from V and 11 bases from J, with 17 bases between. The CDR3 region is CASSLGVANNEQYF. For the CDR3, the DNA is TGTGCCAGCAGTTTAGGGGTAGCAAACAATGAGCAGTACTTC.

This clonotype was detected ten times or more. The CDR3 reads CASSVGILNTEAFF. Written as DNA, the CDR3 is TGTGCCAGCAGCGTCGGGATTCTGAACACTGAAGCTTTCTTT. The J gene is TRBJ1-1, the V gene TRBV7-2; D uncertain. V was pared by 5 bases and J by 0 bases, with 10 bases between. The CDR3 runs to 14 residues. Germline V gene lookup returns CDR1 SGHTA and CDR2 FQGNSA.

This clonotype was counted between two and nine times. The chain links TRBV20-1 to TRBJ2-4, with 9 bases matching TRBD2. Germline loops: CDR1 DFQATT, CDR2 SNEGSKA (reference sequence). With V trimmed by 0 bases and J by 7 bases, 7 bases remained unmatched. CDR3 length: 15 amino acids. The CDR3 DNA is TGCAGTGCTAGAGATAGAGCGGGAGGCTCCAACATTCAGTACTTC. It codes for CSARDRAGGSNIQYF.

The table lists this clonotype with many counts. The chain has TRBV2 and TRBJ2-3; D possibly corresponds to TRBD2 (5 bases). Germline assignment: CDR1 SNHLY and CDR2 FYNNEI. CDR3 length equals 14 residues. Trimming cost V 5 bases and J 1 base, with 10 bases left between them. The CDR3 protein is CASSYLAGTDTQYF. DNA for the CDR3: TGTGCCAGCAGTTACCTAGCAGGCACAGATACGCAGTATTTT. Based on the CDR3 plus reference TRBV2 and TRBJ2-3, the full variable domain is EPEVTQTPSHQVTQMGQEVILRCVPISNHLYFYWYRQILGQKVEFLVSFYNNEISEKSEIFDDQFSVERPDGSNFTLKIRSTKLEDSAMYFCASSYLAGTDTQYFGPGTRLTVL.